This T cell receptor beta chain was found in a study of T cells in Graves' hyperthyroidism and ophthalmopathy. Study-level background: Sampling of peripheral blood happened at initial diagnosis, prior to any treatment. Notes on the study in general: Peripheral blood also featured most of the thyroid clonotypes expanded above 0.001.

Amplification targeted TCR beta CDR3 regions from RNA transcripts. Researchers ran a first-round RT-PCR on the TCR CDR3 using the HTBI primer set. TCRdb re-derived calls from the multiplex PCR reads in MiXCR, one entry per CDR3 protein. The sample carries approximately 380,000 distinct CDR3 sequences, roughly 20% recorded once. Points on this clonotype: Its cognate antigen is unknown.

Ophthalmopathy patients had Clinical Activity Score at least 3, NOSPECS grade at least 4, duration under 3 months. Patients showing uncontrolled infection, other autoimmune disease, pregnancy or lactation were ineligible. The source is a man aged 18 to 30 with Graves' ophthalmopathy. The specimen was blood.

CDR3 sequence: CASSQLGQGGGETQYF. The CDR3 DNA reads as TGCGCCAGCAGCCAGCTGGGACAGGGAGGAGGGGAGACCCAGTACTTC. V is TRBV4-1 and J is TRBJ2-5; TRBD1 matches at 9 bases. CDR1 and CDR2 (germline): MGHRA, YSYEKL. With 3 bases clipped from V and 5 bases from J, the junction kept 10 bases outside the gene matches. The CDR3 has 16 residues.